This TCR beta chain comes out of a study of identical twins. This clonotype was counted at least ten times. A universal primer site was incorporated via template switching, and the cDNA contained unique molecular identifiers. TCRdb re-called the 5' RACE reads through MiXCR, storing one row per CDR3 protein. The table records about 700,000 distinct CDR3 sequences, around 6% of them present only once. CDR1 and CDR2 (germline): SGHRS, YFSETQ. This CDR3 is built from 16 residues. V gave up 0 bases and J gave up 7 bases; unmatched junction bases: 4. Sequenced material: naive T cells sorted from blood. The chain couples TRBV5-1 to TRBJ2-2; 12 bases match TRBD2. The TCR was taken from a man in his late teens or twenties in good health. The CDR3 protein is CASSLAGTSGFGELFF. CDR3 sequence (DNA): TGCGCCAGCAGCTTGGCCGGGACTAGCGGGTTCGGGGAGCTGTTTTTT.